This T cell receptor beta chain comes out of a study of T cell responses to AZD1222 COVID-19 vaccine (TCRdb year 2021). Regarding the research as a whole: AZD1222 recipients given second doses at about 4 weeks or at about 12 weeks were pooled, since spike-specific TCR depth and breadth were not found to differ between the two schedules. A total of over 230 trial participants underwent TCR sequencing, of whom some 210 received two doses of AZD1222 and some 25 received two doses of the MenACWY control vaccine. Trial participants were enrolled by age into 18-55, 56-69 and 70-plus year subgroups, with roughly 150, 30 and 60 TCR-sequenced participants respectively. What the work shows at the level of the full study, not this receptor alone: After two AZD1222 doses, spike-specific TCR breadth and depth were significantly higher than at day 0 and than in MenACWY recipients. The whole spike protein was spanned by vaccine-associated CD4 TCRs, and dominant responses were seen in regions 160-218 and 743-854. Participants were mostly white British and included more females than males, and it was suggested by the authors that clonal diversity may have been underestimated. Because no day 14 peak-response samples were available, repertoires were characterized only after the peak T cell response. Only five or six AZD1222 recipients were SARS-CoV-2 seropositive at baseline, limiting conclusions about previously exposed vaccinees. In the small 56-69-year group, the increase in depth fell short of significance, most likely because of low power. Reportedly, almost half of the unique spike-specific TCRs recognized epitopes lying outside the regions that are mutated in the B.1.351 and B.1.1.7 variants.

The CDR3 regions of human TCRbeta chains were analyzed by immunosequencing. On the authors' methods: TCRs in the repertoires were compared against a reference library of SARS-CoV-2-specific TCRs that had been generated with the MIRA antigen-specificity platform. Breadth was defined as the fraction of unique TCRs that were SARS-CoV-2-associated. Depth was defined as the fraction of total T cells that were SARS-CoV-2-associated. Using the MIRA data, each spike-specific TCR was assigned both to the spike region to which the TCR was reactive and to a CD4 or CD8 class. Log10-transformed breadth and depth values were compared by one-way ANOVA with Sidak's multiple comparisons tests. The table comes from immuneACCESS by way of TCRdb, which keeps in-frame sequences with V and J called. Part of the clones is missing from these tables; in studies checked, under half for an unresolved V gene and the rest for unknown reasons. The D gene and trimming were derived from the DNA, and the V and J assignments and clone size from that table. In all, the sample holds 120,000 to 150,000 clones, and approximately 89% of those were seen once. The leading ten clones occupy about 15% of the sample.

Concerning this clone itself: Its target antigen remains unknown. Base quality data are lacking; no much larger clone is found one base away.

Taken from the germline V gene (reference sequence), the CDR1 and CDR2 loops are SEHNR and FQNEAQ. From cysteine to phenylalanine, the CDR3 is 14 amino acids long. Only the CDR3 part of the read is kept: 42 bases, read in frame from the first base. Ends trimmed: V by 10 bases, J by 4 bases; bases unmatched to a gene: 6. This sample's time point label indicates: baseline before first vaccination. Vaccinee samples were obtained from the UK trials COV001 and COV002, which included a single-blind randomized controlled phase 2/3 trial of AZD1222 (ChAdOx1 nCoV-19) in healthy adults. For TCRbeta chain sequencing, PBMC samples were collected from trial participants at day 0 and at day 28 after the second dose.

The sequences come from peripheral blood, collected on day 0 of AZD1222 vaccination. This sequence originates from an adult in good health. Rearrangement joined TRBV7-9 to TRBJ2-1; the central 11 bases match TRBD2. DNA sequence: TGTGCCACTCCGACTAGCGGGACTTACAATGAGCAGTTCTTC. Translated, it reads CATPTSGTYNEQFF.